The entry below gives a single T cell receptor (beta chain) sequence along with its context. Antigen unknown. The sample belongs to a study of post-analysis software for immune sequencing data. Findings and limits, study-wide: Five or six TRBV segments were significantly more frequent in patients than in controls. TRBV5-6, TRBV5-1 and TRBV20-1 were among these segments. Under the F measure, samples that were prepared in one batch clustered strongly together. Multiple sclerosis patients showed significantly lower normalized Chao1 diversity than controls did.

The CDR3 length is 14 residues. V lost 3 bases and J 3 bases, leaving 11 bases between the germline ends. Unique molecular identifiers were built into the TCR beta cDNA libraries. It was from roughly 1.1 to 9.2 million T cells that roughly 0.5 million cDNA molecules came. TCRdb reanalysed the PCR reads using MiXCR and keeps one entry per CDR3 protein. The sample includes hundreds of thousands of distinct CDR3 sequences, about 60% of them seen just once. The clonotype originates from a girl between 2 and 10 years old with multiple sclerosis. The chain employs TRBV12-3 or TRBV12-4 and TRBJ1-1; possibly TRBD1 for D (6 bases). What was sequenced was blood. The CDR3 coding sequence is TGTGCCAGCAGTTTGAGGGGGTCGGACACTGAAGCTTTCTTT. It encodes CASSLRGSDTEAFF.